The clone carrying this T cell receptor (beta chain) was found a few times. The data are from a study of blood T cell repertoires in COVID-19. At the level of the study: Donors in the United States, Italy and Spain gave samples during acute or convalescent COVID-19.

In the authors' methods: Cell counts per sample came from amplifying reference gene primers. Data came from immunoSEQ multiplex PCR; TCRdb stores just in-frame clones and leaves some out. D and trimming were read from the DNA, whereas the V and J calls and clone size are those reported in that table. The sample includes tens of thousands of clones, 88% seen only once; the top ten take less than 8.5%. Sequenced: peripheral blood. The TCR comes from a man in his forties or fifties with acute or convalescent COVID-19.

The chain's CDR3 is CASSRDRSYEQYF. CDR3 sequence (DNA): TGTGCCAGCAGCCGGGACAGATCCTACGAGCAGTACTTC. The chain recombines TRBV19 with TRBJ2-7; 7 bases are a match to TRBD1. Germline CDR1 is LNHDA and CDR2 is SQIVND (reference sequence). The length of the CDR3 is 13 residues. With V trimmed by 9 bases and J by 1 base, 6 bases remained unmatched. Looking up the rest from reference TRBV19 and TRBJ2-7 gives the full variable domain: DGGITQSPKYLFRKEGQNVTLSCEQNLNHDAMYWYRQDPGQGLRLIYYSQIVNDFQKGDIAEGYSVSREKKESFPLTVTSAQKNPTAFYLCASSRDRSYEQYFGPGTRLTVT.